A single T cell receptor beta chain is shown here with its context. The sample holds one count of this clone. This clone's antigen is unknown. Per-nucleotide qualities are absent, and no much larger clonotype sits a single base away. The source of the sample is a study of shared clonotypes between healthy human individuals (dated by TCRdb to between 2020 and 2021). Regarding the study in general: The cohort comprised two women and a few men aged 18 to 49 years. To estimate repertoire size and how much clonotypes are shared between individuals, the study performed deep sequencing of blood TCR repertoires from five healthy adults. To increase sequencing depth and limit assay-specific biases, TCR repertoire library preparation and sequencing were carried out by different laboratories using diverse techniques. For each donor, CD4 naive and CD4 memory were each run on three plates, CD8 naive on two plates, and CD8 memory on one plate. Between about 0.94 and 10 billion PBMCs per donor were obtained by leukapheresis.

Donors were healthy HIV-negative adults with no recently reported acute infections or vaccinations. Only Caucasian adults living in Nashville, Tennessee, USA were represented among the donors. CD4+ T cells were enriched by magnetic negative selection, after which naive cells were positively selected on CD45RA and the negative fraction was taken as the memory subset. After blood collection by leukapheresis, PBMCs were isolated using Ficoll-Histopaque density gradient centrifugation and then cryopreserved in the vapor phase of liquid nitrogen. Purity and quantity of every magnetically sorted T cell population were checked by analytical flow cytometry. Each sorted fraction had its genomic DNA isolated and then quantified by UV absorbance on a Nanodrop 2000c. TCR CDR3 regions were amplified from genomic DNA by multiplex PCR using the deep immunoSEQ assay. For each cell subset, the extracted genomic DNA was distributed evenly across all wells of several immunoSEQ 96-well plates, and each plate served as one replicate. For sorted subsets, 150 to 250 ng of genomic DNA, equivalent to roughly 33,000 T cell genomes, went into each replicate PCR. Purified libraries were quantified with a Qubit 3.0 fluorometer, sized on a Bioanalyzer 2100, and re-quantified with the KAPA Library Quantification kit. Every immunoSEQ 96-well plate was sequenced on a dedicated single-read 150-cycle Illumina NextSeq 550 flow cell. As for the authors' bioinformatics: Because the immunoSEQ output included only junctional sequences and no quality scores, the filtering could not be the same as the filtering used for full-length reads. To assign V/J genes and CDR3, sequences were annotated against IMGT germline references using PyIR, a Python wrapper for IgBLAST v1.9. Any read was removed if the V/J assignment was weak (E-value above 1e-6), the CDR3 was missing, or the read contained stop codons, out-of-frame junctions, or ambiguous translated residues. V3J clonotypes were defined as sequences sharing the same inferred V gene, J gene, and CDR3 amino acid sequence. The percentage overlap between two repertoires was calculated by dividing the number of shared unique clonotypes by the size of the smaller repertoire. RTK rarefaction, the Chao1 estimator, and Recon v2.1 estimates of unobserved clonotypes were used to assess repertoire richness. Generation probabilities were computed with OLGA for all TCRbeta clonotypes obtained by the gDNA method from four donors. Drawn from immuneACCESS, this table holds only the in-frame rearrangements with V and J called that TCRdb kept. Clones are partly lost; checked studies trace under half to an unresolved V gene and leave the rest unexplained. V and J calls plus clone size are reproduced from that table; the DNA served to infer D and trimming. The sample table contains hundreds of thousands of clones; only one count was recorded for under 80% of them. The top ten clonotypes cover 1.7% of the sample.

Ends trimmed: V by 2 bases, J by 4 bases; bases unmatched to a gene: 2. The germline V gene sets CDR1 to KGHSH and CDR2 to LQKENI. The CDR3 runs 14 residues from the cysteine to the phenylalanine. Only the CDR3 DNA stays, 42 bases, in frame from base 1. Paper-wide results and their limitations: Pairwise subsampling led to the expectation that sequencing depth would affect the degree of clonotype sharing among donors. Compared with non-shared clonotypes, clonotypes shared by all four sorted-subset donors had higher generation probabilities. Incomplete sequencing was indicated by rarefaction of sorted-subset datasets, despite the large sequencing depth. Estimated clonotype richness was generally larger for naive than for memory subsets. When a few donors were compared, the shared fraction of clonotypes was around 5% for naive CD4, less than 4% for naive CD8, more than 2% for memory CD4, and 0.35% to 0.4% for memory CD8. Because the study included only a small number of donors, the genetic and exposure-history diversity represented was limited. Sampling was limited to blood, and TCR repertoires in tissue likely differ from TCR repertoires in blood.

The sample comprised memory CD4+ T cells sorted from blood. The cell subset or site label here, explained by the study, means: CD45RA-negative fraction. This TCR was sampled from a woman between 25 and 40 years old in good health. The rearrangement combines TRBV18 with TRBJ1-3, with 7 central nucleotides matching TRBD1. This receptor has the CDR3 CASSPATGGNTIYF. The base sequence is TGTGCCAGCTCACCAGCGACAGGGGGAAACACCATATATTTT.